The present T cell receptor beta chain was sequenced within a study of shared clonotypes between healthy human individuals. With respect to this clone: At the DNA level, this CDR3 is encoded by other sequences in the same sample as well.

This CDR3 has 12 amino acids. Deletions cut 0 bases from V and 5 bases from J, with 5 bases between. Germline V CDR1 and CDR2: SGDLS, YYNGEE. Investigators divided CD4+ cells into CD45RA+ naive and CD45RA-negative memory subsets. Assay: immunoSEQ multiplex PCR; the TCRdb copy retains only in-frame clones and omits some. The sample contains 950,000 to 1,300,000 clones, roughly 80% of which appear only once. The sequencing sample was made of memory CD4+ T cells sorted from blood. Subset meaning: CD45RA-negative fraction. The sequence was collected from a man younger than 35 in good health. The chain links TRBV9 to TRBJ1-2; no definite D call. CDR3 region: CASSVDEYGYTF. CDR3 nucleotide sequence: TGTGCCAGCAGCGTAGATGAGTATGGCTACACCTTC.